The count of the clone carrying this T cell receptor beta chain is one. Its target is unknown. V was cut by 2 bases and J by 1 base, with 8 bases left in between. This CDR3 region has 14 residues. Germline V gene lookup returns CDR1 KGHSH and CDR2 LQKENI. This record belongs to a study of OX40 agonist ivuxolimab in advanced cancers. TCRdb's table, derived via immunoSEQ multiplex PCR, lists solely in-frame clones and lacks some. This table holds fewer than 55,000 clones, 70% to 90% found once. Whole-study findings and limits: The antigen specificity of the peripheral T cells (those that were expanded) was not determined.

This chain uses TRBV18 with TRBJ2-5; D not certain. The sequence derives from an adult with an advanced solid tumor such as melanoma, head and neck, liver or kidney cancer. The sequencing here drew on CD4+ or CD8+ T cells sorted from blood, taken in a trial of the OX40 agonist ivuxolimab. CDR3 DNA sequence: TGTGCCAGCTCACCAAGGCAGCCCCAAGAGACCCAGTACTTC. It specifies CASSPRQPQETQYF.